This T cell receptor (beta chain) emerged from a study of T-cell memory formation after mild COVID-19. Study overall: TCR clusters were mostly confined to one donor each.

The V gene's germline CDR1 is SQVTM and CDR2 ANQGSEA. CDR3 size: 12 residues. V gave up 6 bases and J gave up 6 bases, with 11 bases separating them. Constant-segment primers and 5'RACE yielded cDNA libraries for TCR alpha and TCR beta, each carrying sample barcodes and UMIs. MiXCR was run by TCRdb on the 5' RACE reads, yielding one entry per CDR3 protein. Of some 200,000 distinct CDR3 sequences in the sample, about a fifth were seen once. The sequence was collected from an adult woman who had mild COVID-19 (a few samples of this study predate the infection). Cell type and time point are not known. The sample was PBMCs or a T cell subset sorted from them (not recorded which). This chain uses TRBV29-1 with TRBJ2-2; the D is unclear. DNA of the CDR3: TGCAGCGTGTCTAGTCGGTCCGGGGAGCTGTTTTTT. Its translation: CSVSSRSGELFF.